This entry describes one T cell receptor (beta chain). Generated by immunoSEQ multiplex PCR, the TCRdb table keeps only in-frame clones and is missing some. The sample contains around 50,000 clones, 92% of which appear only once. This sample was taken from a study of T cell changes during pregnancy in multiple sclerosis. Germline assignment: CDR1 MDHEN and CDR2 SYDVKM. The CDR3 runs to 14 residues. The V end lost 5 bases, the J end lost 5 bases, and 16 bases lay between the germline ends. V gene TRBV28 combines with J gene TRBJ2-7, with a possible D match to TRBD2 (6 bases). The receptor was isolated from a female donor in good health, enrolled as a control in a pregnancy study. This specimen consisted of CD4+ T cells from peripheral blood mononuclear cells, obtained after pregnancy. CDR3 in amino acids: CASSPALRGNEQYF. In DNA, the CDR3 is TGTGCCAGCAGTCCCGCCCTTCGGGGGAACGAGCAGTACTTC. Filled out from reference TRBV28 and TRBJ2-7, the complete variable domain reads DVKVTQSSRYLVKRTGEKVFLECVQDMDHENMFWYRQDPGLGLRLIYFSYDVKMKEKGDIPEGYSVSREKKERFSLILESASTNQTSMYLCASSPALRGNEQYFGPGTRLTVT.